The 25 T cell receptor beta chains in this list originate from one sample, sequenced in a study of OX40 agonist ivuxolimab in advanced cancers. Libraries were prepared by immunoSEQ multiplex PCR; TCRdb keeps only in-frame clonotypes and omits some of them. In the table there are about 64,000 clones, around 87% of which are singletons. Sequencing used CD4+ or CD8+ T cells sorted from blood, obtained in a trial of the OX40 agonist ivuxolimab. The receptor set was obtained from an adult with an advanced solid tumor such as melanoma, head and neck, liver or kidney cancer.

This sequence joins TRBV27 and TRBJ2-5; no definite D call. The V end lost 4 bases, the J end lost 3 bases, and 3 bases lay between the germline ends. CDR1 is MNHEY, CDR2 SMNVEV, per germline (reference sequence). The CDR3 totals 11 residues. CDR3 in DNA: TGTGCCAGCAGTTATAAAGAGACCCAGTACTTC. Its translation: CASSYKETQYF.

The chain uses TRBV6-5 and TRBJ2-3; either TRBD1 or TRBD2 may fit D (5 bases each). Germline lookup yields CDR1 MNHEY and CDR2 SVGAGI. The CDR3 extends over 14 amino acids. V shed 4 bases and J shed 2 bases, with 10 bases lying between them. The CDR3, as DNA: TGTGCCAGCAGTTCCCGGGGCTACACAGATACGCAGTATTTT. Translation: CASSSRGYTDTQYF.

The V call is TRBV10-2, the J call TRBJ1-1; D not resolved. The V gene's germline CDR1 is WSHSY and CDR2 SAAADI. Trimming cost V 1 base and J 8 bases, with 8 bases left between them. This CDR3 spans 12 amino acids. The CDR3 region has the DNA TGCGCCAGCAGTGAGTTGGTGGGGGAAGCTTTCTTT. Amino acid sequence: CASSELVGEAFF.

The chain recombines TRBV5-6 with TRBJ2-1, with D possibly being TRBD2 (5 bases). CDR3 length equals 12 residues. The V gene lost 4 bases and the J gene lost 3 bases, with 5 bases spanning the gap. The germline V gene has CDR1 SGHDT and CDR2 YYEEEE. The CDR3 region is CASSGSYNEQFF. In DNA, the CDR3 is TGTGCCAGCAGCGGGAGCTACAATGAGCAGTTCTTC.

The chain carries TRBV6-5 and TRBJ2-3; D possibly corresponds to TRBD1 (6 bases). This CDR3 is built from 14 residues. Germline V gene sequence: CDR1 MNHEY, CDR2 SVGAGI. Trimming removed 2 bases from V and 6 bases from J, with 12 bases in between. The CDR3 is CASSYAGVGDTQYF. DNA of the CDR3: TGTGCCAGCAGTTACGCAGGGGTAGGGGATACGCAGTATTTT.

This chain uses TRBV19 with TRBJ2-1; D not resolved. The CDR3 is 13 amino acids. Deletions cut 0 bases from V and 12 bases from J, with 12 bases between. Looked up from germline, CDR1 is LNHDA and CDR2 is SQIVND (reference sequence). The CDR3 loop reads CASSIDLELGQFF. The CDR3 DNA sequence: TGTGCCAGTAGTATAGATCTGGAGCTTGGGCAGTTCTTC.

The rearrangement links TRBV7-9 to TRBJ1-1, with D tentatively TRBD1 (5 bases). Germline V gives CDR1 SEHNR, CDR2 FQNEAQ (reference sequence). The CDR3 spans 15 residues. V gave up 2 bases and J gave up 1 base, with 11 bases separating them. The CDR3 sequence: CASSLFQGSNTEAFF. DNA of the CDR3: TGTGCCAGCAGCTTATTCCAGGGATCGAACACTGAAGCTTTCTTT.

V and J are TRBV19 and TRBJ2-3; 8 bases map to TRBD1. The ends lost 5 bases at V and 2 bases at J; junction bases unmatched: 3. Germline loops: CDR1 LNHDA, CDR2 SQIVND (reference sequence). The CDR3 is made up of 14 amino acids. As DNA, the CDR3 is TGTGCCAGTAGTCGGGACAGGAACACAGATACGCAGTATTTT. Its protein is CASSRDRNTDTQYF.

This chain uses TRBV27 with TRBJ1-6; D gene ambiguous. Per the germline V gene, CDR1 is MNHEY and CDR2 is SMNVEV (reference sequence). Between the trimmed V and J ends, which lost 2 bases and 4 bases, there was a span of 6 bases. The CDR3 loop spans 14 amino acids. For the CDR3, the DNA is TGTGCCAGCAGTTTAACCGGTTATAATTCACCCCTCCACTTT. It specifies CASSLTGYNSPLHF.

This clone was counted a single time. This sequence joins TRBV30 and TRBJ2-7; D perhaps matches TRBD1 (6 bases). The V end lost 3 bases, the J end lost 7 bases, and 16 bases lay between the germline ends. The CDR3 length is 13 residues. Per the germline V gene, CDR1 is GTSNPN and CDR2 is SVGIG (reference sequence). The CDR3 loop reads CAWSRDNREEQYF. CDR3 nucleotides: TGTGCCTGGAGCCGGGACAACCGAGAGGAGCAGTACTTC.

This chain joins TRBV9 and TRBJ2-1; the D gene could be TRBD1 or TRBD2 (5 bases each). The CDR3 is 14 amino acids. Germline loops: CDR1 SGDLS, CDR2 YYNGEE. Trimming pared 0 bases from V and 8 bases from J, leaving 12 bases between. CDR3 sequence reads: CASSVGPLGDEQFF. CDR3 nucleotides: TGTGCCAGCAGCGTAGGACCCCTGGGGGATGAGCAGTTCTTC.

The CDR3 is CASSFLGQGAPQETQYF. The CDR3 DNA sequence: TGCGCCAGCAGCTTTTTGGGACAGGGGGCTCCTCAAGAGACCCAGTACTTC. The rearrangement links TRBV5-1 to TRBJ2-5; 12 nucleotides line up with TRBD1. Germline trimming cut 2 bases from V and 2 bases from J; bases unmatched to any gene: 7. CDR3 length: 17 residues. The V gene's germline CDR1 is SGHRS and CDR2 YFSETQ.

The chain uses TRBV5-1 and TRBJ2-3, with no clear D. CDR3 length: 15 amino acids. Germline V CDR1 and CDR2: SGHRS, YFSETQ. Trimming pared 2 bases from V and 2 bases from J, leaving 12 bases between. As DNA, the CDR3 is TGCGCCAGCAGCTTCACCCAGCCCGTCACAGATACGCAGTATTTT. It codes for CASSFTQPVTDTQYF.

The chain combines TRBV29-1 with TRBJ1-2, with TRBD1 matching over 7 bases. Trimming took 0 bases from V and 5 from J; bases not matched to a gene: 3. In germline, CDR1 is SQVTM, CDR2 ANQGSEA. The length of the CDR3 is 13 residues. The CDR3 reads CSVEDETGYGYTF. The CDR3 DNA sequence: TGCAGCGTTGAAGACGAGACAGGGTATGGCTACACCTTC.

The chain couples TRBV12-5 to TRBJ2-2, with D tentatively TRBD1 (5 bases). This CDR3 has 12 amino acids. Germline V lookup: CDR1 LGHNT, CDR2 FRNRAP. Trimming took 9 bases from V and 6 from J, leaving 11 bases between them. CDR3 coding DNA: TGTGCTAGCGCAGGGATTCCCGGGGAGCTGTTTTTT. The encoded protein is CASAGIPGELFF.

In this sample, this clone turned up once. This chain uses TRBV7-8 with TRBJ1-5; 7 bases agree with TRBD1. V trimming: 5 bases; J trimming: 5 bases; junction bases outside the gene matches: 6. This CDR3 spans 14 amino acids. The germline CDR1 and CDR2 sequences are SGHVS and FQNEAQ. CDR3 protein: CASSPQGIYQPQHF. DNA for the CDR3: TGTGCCAGCAGCCCACAGGGGATTTATCAGCCCCAGCATTTT.

The V gene is TRBV6-6, the J gene TRBJ2-3; D not certain. The germline gives CDR1 MNHNY, CDR2 SVGAGI (reference sequence). The CDR3 consists of 15 residues. Trimming pared 0 bases from V and 4 bases from J, leaving 11 bases between. CDR3: CASSYSKAGPDTQYF. DNA of the CDR3: TGTGCCAGCAGTTACTCGAAGGCAGGACCAGATACGCAGTATTTT.

This chain uses TRBV19 with TRBJ1-4; 7 bases match TRBD1. The CDR3 sequence is 20 residues long. Germline V gene lookup returns CDR1 LNHDA and CDR2 SQIVND (reference sequence). V dropped 3 bases and J dropped 0; count of bases not matched to a gene: 16. The CDR3 coding sequence is TGTGCCAGTAGTATGGCCTACCGGGACAGAGTAGGAGCAACTAATGAAAAACTGTTTTTT. This encodes CASSMAYRDRVGATNEKLFF.

This chain joins TRBV27 and TRBJ2-5; D may be TRBD1 or TRBD2 (5 bases each). CDR1 and CDR2 from the germline V gene are MNHEY and SMNVEV (reference sequence). This CDR3 spans 14 amino acids. The V end lost 6 bases, the J end lost 3 bases, and 14 bases lay between the germline ends. CDR3: CASSTGTDEETQYF. Written as DNA, the CDR3 is TGTGCCAGCAGCACCGGGACCGACGAAGAGACCCAGTACTTC.

This sequence joins TRBV27 and TRBJ1-4; possible D gene TRBD1, 6 bases. The CDR3 runs to 15 residues. The germline gives CDR1 MNHEY, CDR2 SMNVEV (reference sequence). With 4 bases removed from V and 8 bases from J, the gap between germline ends came to 17 bases. CDR3 loop: CASSSPGTREEKLFF. The CDR3 DNA reads as TGTGCCAGCAGTTCCCCCGGGACAAGGGAGGAAAAACTGTTTTTT.

The rearrangement links TRBV6-1 to TRBJ2-1; possible D gene TRBD1, 6 bases. Trimming shortened V by 6 bases and J by 8 bases, and 14 bases separated the two germline ends. Germline V gene data show CDR1 as MNHNS and CDR2 as SASEGT. The CDR3 sequence is 13 residues long. CDR3 in amino acids: CASRGTGNDEQFF. The CDR3 DNA reads as TGTGCCAGCAGGGGAACAGGGAACGATGAGCAGTTCTTC.

The chain joins TRBV7-9 to TRBJ2-1; TRBD1 aligns across 8 bases. CDR1 and CDR2 (germline): SEHNR, FQNEAQ (reference sequence). V shed 5 bases and J 7 bases; nucleotides not matched to a gene: 13. The CDR3 is 16 residues long. Written as DNA, the CDR3 is TGTGCCAGCAGCGGAAGCCTGGGACAGGTATTGAATGAGCAGTTCTTC. It yields the protein CASSGSLGQVLNEQFF.

This clone was counted between two and nine times. The rearrangement uses TRBV9 and TRBJ2-2, with D perhaps TRBD1 (5 bases). The ends were cut back, 2 bases at V and 1 base at J, with 21 bases in the middle. Germline assignment: CDR1 SGDLS and CDR2 YYNGEE. The CDR3 spans 19 residues. As DNA, the CDR3 is TGTGCCAGCAGCGTTTCTATTGCAGGGTTCAGAGGGAACACCGGGGAGCTGTTTTTT. It codes for CASSVSIAGFRGNTGELFF.

In its sample, this clone was seen once. The gene calls are TRBV27 and TRBJ1-1; TRBD1 aligns across 8 bases. The V gene end was trimmed by 7 bases and the J gene end by 3 bases; junction bases not matched to a gene: 4. This CDR3 contains 13 residues. Germline CDR1 MNHEY, CDR2 SMNVEV (reference sequence). CDR3: CASTRQGYTEAFF. Written as DNA, the CDR3 is TGTGCCAGCACCCGACAGGGGTACACTGAAGCTTTCTTT.

This clone was seen only once. The chain recombines TRBV7-3 with TRBJ2-7, with 7 bases fitting TRBD1. From germline, CDR1 is SGHTA and CDR2 FQGTGA. This CDR3 comprises 14 residues. V shed 5 bases and J 4 bases; nucleotides not matched to a gene: 8. This CDR3 reads CASSLKGAGYEQYF. The DNA of the CDR3 is TGTGCCAGCAGCCTAAAGGGGGCTGGTTACGAGCAGTACTTC.